The rows below give T cell receptor beta chains drawn from one sample of a study of type 1 regulatory T cells. These TCRs are of unknown antigen specificity. Using its own MiXCR run on the reads, TCRdb lists one record per CDR3 protein. Here the sample spans some 21,000 distinct CDR3 sequences, more than 45% being singletons. Sequencing used cultured T cells, either the whole culture or a sorted T cell fraction (not recorded which). The receptors derive from a human donor in good health. The CDR3 runs from the conserved cysteine through the conserved F or W. The D gene is left open where the match is weak. Clone size, where shown, is once, few, many, or a class for clones that have expanded.

j_gene: TRBJ2-3; v_gene: TRBV25-1; abundance: many; d_gene: -; CDR3aa: CASSGTLGRGDSTDTQYF; CDR3nt: TGTGCCAGCAGTGGTACACTAGGTCGCGGGGATTCCACAGATACGCAGTATTTT
j_gene: TRBJ1-2; v_gene: TRBV6-2/TRBV6-3; abundance: -; d_gene: TRBD1; CDR3aa: CASKRTGTGVGYTF; CDR3nt: TGTGCCAGCAAGAGAACGGGGACAGGGGTAGGCTACACCTTC
j_gene: TRBJ1-4; v_gene: TRBV5-5; abundance: few; d_gene: -; CDR3aa: CASSLAGGEQKLFF; CDR3nt: TGTGCCAGCAGCTTGGCCGGGGGGGAACAAAAACTGTTTTTT
j_gene: TRBJ1-6; v_gene: TRBV12-3/TRBV12-4; abundance: medium-sized; d_gene: -; CDR3aa: CASSFSIGYNSPLHF; CDR3nt: TGTGCCAGCAGTTTTTCAATAGGGTATAATTCACCCCTCCACTTT
j_gene: TRBJ1-2; v_gene: TRBV7-9; abundance: -; d_gene: -; CDR3aa: CASSLQGNYGYTF; CDR3nt: TGTGCCAGCAGCTTACAGGGGAACTATGGCTACACCTTC
j_gene: TRBJ1-4; v_gene: TRBV12-3/TRBV12-4; abundance: medium-sized; d_gene: TRBD1; CDR3aa: CASSPRGLTNEKLFF; CDR3nt: TGTGCCAGCAGTCCCAGGGGGCTAACTAATGAAAAACTGTTTTTT
j_gene: TRBJ1-1; v_gene: TRBV10-3; abundance: -; d_gene: -; CDR3aa: CAISAEITGEAFF; CDR3nt: TGTGCCATCAGCGCGGAAATTACGGGAGAAGCTTTCTTT
j_gene: TRBJ1-5; v_gene: TRBV12-3/TRBV12-4; abundance: few; d_gene: TRBD1; CDR3aa: CASSASDRVNQPQHF; CDR3nt: TGTGCCAGCAGTGCCTCGGACAGGGTCAATCAGCCCCAGCATTTT
j_gene: TRBJ2-3; v_gene: TRBV3-1; abundance: once; d_gene: -; CDR3aa: CASSQGSLWSVDTQYF; CDR3nt: TGTGCCAGCAGCCAAGGGTCGCTTTGGAGTGTTGATACGCAGTATTTT
j_gene: TRBJ1-5; v_gene: TRBV20-1; abundance: -; d_gene: -; CDR3aa: CSAKSWGGNQPQHF; CDR3nt: TGCAGTGCCAAATCTTGGGGAGGCAATCAGCCCCAGCATTTT
j_gene: TRBJ2-7; v_gene: TRBV11-2; abundance: -; d_gene: -; CDR3aa: CASSISGTLYVEQYF; CDR3nt: TGTGCCAGCAGCATTAGCGGAACCCTCTACGTGGAGCAGTACTTC
j_gene: TRBJ2-2; v_gene: TRBV11-2; abundance: -; d_gene: -; CDR3aa: CASSLDQETGELFF; CDR3nt: TGTGCCAGCAGCTTAGACCAGGAAACCGGGGAGCTGTTTTTT
j_gene: TRBJ1-1; v_gene: TRBV7-9; abundance: -; d_gene: -; CDR3aa: CASSLMWGTEAFF; CDR3nt: TGTGCCAGCAGCTTAATGTGGGGCACTGAAGCTTTCTTT
j_gene: TRBJ1-1; v_gene: TRBV20-1; abundance: once; d_gene: -; CDR3aa: CSAPKGGSKSTEAFF; CDR3nt: TGCAGTGCACCGAAGGGGGGCTCAAAGAGCACTGAAGCTTTCTTT
j_gene: TRBJ1-2; v_gene: TRBV6-1; abundance: -; d_gene: TRBD1; CDR3aa: CASSSGVLRGQNYGYTF; CDR3nt: TGTGCCAGCAGTAGTGGAGTCCTCAGGGGGCAGAACTATGGCTACACCTTC
j_gene: TRBJ2-7; v_gene: TRBV11-2; abundance: -; d_gene: -; CDR3aa: CASSLSRDTYEQYF; CDR3nt: TGTGCCAGCAGCTTGAGCCGGGATACCTACGAGCAGTACTTC
j_gene: TRBJ2-5; v_gene: TRBV7-9; abundance: once; d_gene: TRBD2; CDR3aa: CASSPRERGTKETQYF; CDR3nt: TGTGCCAGCAGTCCCCGGGAGCGGGGGACGAAGGAGACCCAGTACTTC
j_gene: TRBJ1-3; v_gene: TRBV4-2; abundance: -; d_gene: TRBD1; CDR3aa: CASSQRVVRGSGNTIYF; CDR3nt: TGTGCCAGCAGCCAACGTGTGGTCAGGGGGTCAGGAAACACCATATATTTT
j_gene: TRBJ2-1; v_gene: TRBV7-9; abundance: few; d_gene: -; CDR3aa: CASSLSGFSYNEQFF; CDR3nt: TGTGCCAGCAGCTTGAGCGGATTCTCCTACAATGAGCAGTTCTTC
j_gene: TRBJ1-5; v_gene: TRBV20-1; abundance: few; d_gene: -; CDR3aa: CSARAKGSLGNQPQHF; CDR3nt: TGCAGTGCTAGAGCTAAGGGGAGCCTGGGCAATCAGCCCCAGCATTTT
j_gene: TRBJ2-3; v_gene: TRBV5-1; abundance: -; d_gene: TRBD1; CDR3aa: CASSLTRDRAADTQYF; CDR3nt: TGCGCCAGCAGCTTGACCCGGGACAGGGCGGCAGATACGCAGTATTTT
j_gene: TRBJ2-3; v_gene: TRBV11-3; abundance: -; d_gene: -; CDR3aa: CASSYGRVQNTQYF; CDR3nt: TGTGCCAGCAGCTACGGACGGGTGCAGAATACGCAGTATTTT
j_gene: TRBJ2-7; v_gene: TRBV6-6; abundance: -; d_gene: -; CDR3aa: CASSPSAAYEQYF; CDR3nt: TGTGCCAGCTCCCCGTCCGCAGCCTACGAGCAGTACTTC
j_gene: TRBJ2-2; v_gene: TRBV20-1; abundance: -; d_gene: -; CDR3aa: CSARRQGTGELFF; CDR3nt: TGCAGTGCTAGACGTCAGGGGACCGGGGAGCTGTTTTTT
j_gene: TRBJ1-1; v_gene: TRBV6-1; abundance: -; d_gene: -; CDR3aa: CASSDRGKGLLNEAFF; CDR3nt: TGTGCCAGCAGTGACAGGGGTAAGGGTCTATTAAACGAAGCTTTCTTT
j_gene: TRBJ1-5; v_gene: TRBV20-1; abundance: once; d_gene: -; CDR3aa: CSARAVGLRGPQHF; CDR3nt: TGCAGTGCTAGAGCTGTGGGTTTAAGGGGGCCCCAGCATTTT
j_gene: TRBJ1-3; v_gene: TRBV6-6; abundance: few; d_gene: -; CDR3aa: CASSPPSGNTIYF; CDR3nt: TGTGCCAGCAGCCCCCCATCGGGAAACACCATATATTTT
j_gene: TRBJ1-4; v_gene: TRBV27; abundance: -; d_gene: TRBD1; CDR3aa: CASSLLGTGLATNEKLFF; CDR3nt: TGTGCCAGCAGTTTATTGGGGACAGGCCTTGCAACTAATGAAAAACTGTTTTTT
j_gene: TRBJ2-1; v_gene: TRBV5-4; abundance: few; d_gene: TRBD2; CDR3aa: CASSSGGPQPYNEQFF; CDR3nt: TGTGCCAGCAGCTCGGGGGGGCCTCAACCCTACAATGAGCAGTTCTTC
j_gene: TRBJ2-2; v_gene: TRBV27; abundance: -; d_gene: -; CDR3aa: CAPGLAETGELFF; CDR3nt: TGTGCCCCGGGGCTAGCAGAGACCGGGGAGCTGTTTTTT
j_gene: TRBJ2-2; v_gene: TRBV4-2; abundance: -; d_gene: TRBD1; CDR3aa: CASSRRTGGQSGELFF; CDR3nt: TGTGCCAGCAGCCGTCGGACAGGGGGCCAAAGCGGGGAGCTGTTTTTT
j_gene: TRBJ2-2; v_gene: TRBV28; abundance: -; d_gene: -; CDR3aa: CASSPTGPGELFF; CDR3nt: TGTGCCAGCAGCCCGACCGGGCCCGGGGAGCTGTTTTTT
j_gene: TRBJ2-1; v_gene: TRBV6-5; abundance: many; d_gene: -; CDR3aa: CASSYDVGNEQFF; CDR3nt: TGTGCCAGCAGTTACGACGTGGGCAATGAGCAGTTCTTC
j_gene: TRBJ2-4; v_gene: TRBV19; abundance: -; d_gene: -; CDR3aa: CASSIPLGGSVGIQYF; CDR3nt: TGTGCCAGTAGTATCCCTCTTGGGGGCAGCGTGGGCATTCAGTACTTC
j_gene: TRBJ2-3; v_gene: TRBV7-2; abundance: -; d_gene: TRBD2; CDR3aa: CASSPTRLAGARDTQYF; CDR3nt: TGTGCCAGCAGCCCAACCAGACTAGCGGGGGCTAGGGATACGCAGTATTTT
j_gene: TRBJ1-6; v_gene: TRBV7-9; abundance: few; d_gene: -; CDR3aa: CASSSLDLIYNSPLHF; CDR3nt: TGTGCCAGCAGCTCCCTGGACCTAATCTATAATTCACCCCTCCACTTT
j_gene: TRBJ2-2; v_gene: TRBV10-3; abundance: -; d_gene: TRBD1; CDR3aa: CAISGQGKNTGELFF; CDR3nt: TGTGCCATCAGTGGACAGGGGAAGAACACCGGGGAGCTGTTTTTT
j_gene: TRBJ2-7; v_gene: TRBV28; abundance: few; d_gene: TRBD2; CDR3aa: CASSLQAGGRYEQYF; CDR3nt: TGTGCCAGCAGTTTACAGGCGGGGGGGCGCTACGAGCAGTACTTC
j_gene: TRBJ2-7; v_gene: TRBV12-3/TRBV12-4; abundance: few; d_gene: -; CDR3aa: CASSFNTGPAYEQYF; CDR3nt: TGTGCCAGCAGTTTCAACACGGGCCCCGCCTACGAGCAGTACTTC
j_gene: TRBJ2-1; v_gene: TRBV6-5; abundance: -; d_gene: -; CDR3aa: CASSYRGPEGQFF; CDR3nt: TGTGCCAGCAGTTATCGGGGGCCGGAGGGGCAGTTCTTC
j_gene: TRBJ1-2; v_gene: TRBV11-2; abundance: few; d_gene: -; CDR3aa: CASSWSPSGGYMGYGYTF; CDR3nt: TGTGCCAGCAGCTGGTCGCCGAGTGGAGGGTATATGGGCTATGGCTACACCTTC
j_gene: TRBJ1-2; v_gene: TRBV5-4; abundance: -; d_gene: TRBD1; CDR3aa: CASSEGQGAIGIWGGYTF; CDR3nt: TGTGCCAGCAGCGAGGGACAGGGGGCGATTGGAATTTGGGGGGGCTACACCTTC
j_gene: TRBJ1-1; v_gene: TRBV5-1; abundance: many; d_gene: -; CDR3aa: CASALQGNTEAFF; CDR3nt: TGCGCCAGCGCCTTACAGGGGAACACTGAAGCTTTCTTT
j_gene: TRBJ1-1; v_gene: TRBV30; abundance: -; d_gene: -; CDR3aa: CAWSGPRRGDVAAFF; CDR3nt: TGTGCCTGGAGTGGACCGCGGCGGGGTGATGTTGCAGCTTTCTTT
j_gene: TRBJ2-2; v_gene: TRBV12-3/TRBV12-4; abundance: few; d_gene: -; CDR3aa: CASRFRLATTGELFF; CDR3nt: TGTGCCAGCAGATTCCGGCTAGCGACCACCGGGGAGCTGTTTTTT
j_gene: TRBJ1-6; v_gene: TRBV11-2; abundance: few; d_gene: -; CDR3aa: CASSLTGYNNSPLHF; CDR3nt: TGTGCCAGCAGCCTAACAGGGTATAATAATTCACCCCTCCACTTT
j_gene: TRBJ1-3; v_gene: TRBV7-9; abundance: -; d_gene: -; CDR3aa: CASSNSVGNTIYF; CDR3nt: TGTGCCAGCAGCAACTCGGTTGGGAACACCATATATTTT